This entry is about one T cell receptor beta chain. No antigen is known for it. The record originates from a study of T cell responses to AZD1222 COVID-19 vaccine. Study-level results: Vaccine-associated CD4 TCRs spanned spike, dominant at 160-218 and 743-854.

The V end was cut by 1 base, the J end by 4 bases, with 11 bases between. Germline V gene lookup returns CDR1 SGHDN and CDR2 FVKESK. The CDR3 extends over 15 amino acids. Some clones are missing from TCRdb's copy, which holds only in-frame ones; the method was immunoSEQ multiplex PCR. The table includes around 100,000 clones, 90% detected once. V is TRBV14 and J is TRBJ1-5; D unclear. This TCR derives from an adult in good health. This material consisted of peripheral blood, taken on day 0 of AZD1222 vaccination. The CDR3 sequence: CASSQGGGANQPQHF. The DNA of the CDR3 is TGTGCCAGCAGCCAAGGCGGTGGAGCTAATCAGCCCCAGCATTTT. Full variable domain (rest looked up from reference TRBV14 and TRBJ1-5): EAGVTQFPSHSVIEKGQTVTLRCDPISGHDNLYWYRRVMGKEIKFLLHFVKESKQDESGMPNNRFLAERTGGTYSTLKVQPAELEDSGVYFCASSQGGGANQPQHFGDGTRLSIL.